This T cell receptor (beta chain) was obtained from a study of blood T cell repertoires in COVID-19. As for the study in general: Some COVID-19 samples were acute and others convalescent; all came from the United States, Italy and Spain. T cells, B-cell-depleted T cells, or PBMCs provided the cDNA or gDNA that served as material.

This clone was detected once. Original methodology: Amplified reference gene primers provided the basis for estimating nucleated cell counts. The protocol was immunoSEQ multiplex PCR, while the TCRdb copy is restricted to in-frame clones and leaves out a portion. The DNA gave D and trimming, while V, J and clone size come from that table. This sample has 43,000 or so clones, with over 70% found just once. Sequenced sample: peripheral blood. This TCR was recovered from a woman aged 55-75 years with acute or convalescent COVID-19.

The CDR3 region has the DNA TGTGCCAGCAGTGAAGCTGGGGGGTTGAATGAGCAGTTCTTC. Amino acid sequence: CASSEAGGLNEQFF. The J gene is TRBJ2-1, the V gene TRBV2; D perhaps matches TRBD2 (6 bases). The CDR3 totals 14 residues. Germline CDR1 is SNHLY and CDR2 is FYNNEI. Trimming left V 0 bases short and J 7 bases short, with 10 bases between.